This T cell receptor beta chain was recorded in a study of cytomegalovirus exposure and HLA in healthy donors. General study results and limits: HLA alleles showed associations with 16,951 TCR beta sequences in a later analysis, at a 0.05 false discovery rate. Analysis was performed later, and it showed HLA-associated TCR beta chains to be more clonally expanded than equally common others. Segments of the TCR beta V type were, in most cases, productive about 87% or about 30% of the time in an earlier analysis.

Primers included in the PCR were 60 Vbeta and 13 Jbeta primers. Assay: immunoSEQ multiplex PCR; the TCRdb copy retains only in-frame clones and omits some. Here the sample spans some 160,000 clones, around 80% being singletons. Points on this clone: Its specificity is unknown.

Trimming removed 2 bases at V and 4 bases at J, with 13 bases between. This CDR3 has 14 residues. Germline CDR1 reads SGHRS; CDR2 reads YFSETQ. The sequencing input was PBMCs. The chain uses TRBV5-1 and TRBJ2-7; TRBD2 might be the D (6 bases). The TCR comes from a boy between 2 and 15 years old in good health and CMV-seronegative. CDR3 DNA sequence: TGCGCCAGCAGCTTCACACGGGAGAGTTACGAGCAGTACTTC. Encoded protein: CASSFTRESYEQYF.